These T cell receptor beta chains were read from a single sample in a study of T-cell memory formation after mild COVID-19. TCRdb processed the 5' RACE reads anew with MiXCR; each CDR3 protein has one entry. The repertoire holds hundreds of thousands of distinct CDR3 sequences, with about 17% as singletons. The sample consisted of PBMCs or a T cell subset sorted from them (not recorded which). The source of these receptors is a man between 18 and 29 years old who had mild COVID-19 (a few samples of this study predate the infection). Cell type and time point are not known. Each CDR3 is given with its conserved first and last residue. The order of the fields is D gene, clone size, V gene, CDR3 length, J gene, CDR3 DNA, CDR3 protein. The D gene is left open where the match is weak. The size of a clone is reported for some rows only, either as once, few or many, or as a class for expanded clones.

>TRBD1|.|TRBV7-9|14|TRBJ2-3
TGTGCCAGCAGCTTACAGGGGGCTTCGGATACGCAGTATTTT
CASSLQGASDTQYF
>TRBD1|few|TRBV7-2|16|TRBJ1-2
TGTGCCAGCAGCTTCGGGACAGGGATGATCAACTATGGCTACACCTTC
CASSFGTGMINYGYTF
>.|.|TRBV7-6|18|TRBJ1-6
TGTGCCAGCAGCTCTTCACCGGCGGGGAACTCCTATAATTCACCCCTCCACTTT
CASSSSPAGNSYNSPLHF
>.|many|TRBV6-5|16|TRBJ2-4
TGTGCCAGCAGTTACTCTTCGGACTCTTCCAAAAACATTCAGTACTTC
CASSYSSDSSKNIQYF
>.|few|TRBV18|13|TRBJ2-5
TGTGCCAGCTCACCTTCGGATCAAGAGACCCAGTACTTC
CASSPSDQETQYF
>.|many|TRBV10-2|15|TRBJ2-3
TGCGCCAGCAGTGAGTGGGTAGCGGGCACAGATACGCAGTATTTT
CASSEWVAGTDTQYF
>TRBD1|few|TRBV9|14|TRBJ1-2
TGTGCCAGCAGCGGGGGACAGGGCTACTATGGCTACACCTTC
CASSGGQGYYGYTF
>TRBD1|few|TRBV5-6|15|TRBJ1-4
TGTGCCAGCACCGCAAGAGGACAGGGAAATGAAAAACTGTTTTTT
CASTARGQGNEKLFF
>.|few|TRBV2|14|TRBJ2-5
TGTGCCAGCAGTGAAGACCTGGGTGGGGAGACCCAGTACTTC
CASSEDLGGETQYF
>TRBD1|few|TRBV25-1|12|TRBJ2-5
TGTGCCAGCAGCCACAGGGGAGAGACCCAGTACTTC
CASSHRGETQYF
>.|few|TRBV20-1|12|TRBJ1-6
TGCAGTGCTAGGTCCAGGGTTTCACCCCTCCACTTT
CSARSRVSPLHF
>.|.|TRBV30|11|TRBJ1-1
TGTGCCTGGAGTGTACAGGAGGCAGCTTTCTTT
CAWSVQEAAFF
>.|.|TRBV7-3|11|TRBJ1-3
TGTGCCAGCAGCTTAGGGATCGCCATATATTTT
CASSLGIAIYF
>TRBD2|many|TRBV4-2|17|TRBJ2-1
TGTGCCAGCAGCCAAGCCTTACTAGCGGGGGGACACAATGAGCAGTTCTTC
CASSQALLAGGHNEQFF
>TRBD1|few|TRBV29-1|12|TRBJ1-1
TGCAGCGCTCGGACAGGGCTGGGTGAAGCTTTCTTT
CSARTGLGEAFF
>.|few|TRBV18|15|TRBJ2-2
TGTGCCAGCTCACCACAGGGGCGGAACACCGGGGAGCTGTTTTTT
CASSPQGRNTGELFF
>.|few|TRBV5-1|15|TRBJ1-2
TGCGCCAGCAGCTTGGGGGCAGTGACTGACTATGGCTACACCTTC
CASSLGAVTDYGYTF
>.|few|TRBV7-2|15|TRBJ1-2
TGTGCCAGCAGCCCCACCGGGGGGAGGGGGGGTGGCTACACCTTC
CASSPTGGRGGGYTF
>.|.|TRBV6-5|12|TRBJ1-1
TGTGCCAGCAAAGGGGATAACACTGAAGCTTTCTTT
CASKGDNTEAFF
>.|few|TRBV4-1|15|TRBJ2-5
TGCGCCAGCAGCCAAGCTGGGTTAGTAGGCGAGACCCAGTACTTC
CASSQAGLVGETQYF
>.|.|TRBV7-2|11|TRBJ1-1
TGTGCCAGCAGCTCGGTCACTGAAGCTTTCTTT
CASSSVTEAFF
>.|.|TRBV7-9|11|TRBJ1-2
TGTGCCAGCAGCTTATCGGAGGGCTACACCTTC
CASSLSEGYTF
>.|.|TRBV5-1|15|TRBJ2-1
TGCGCCAGCGGGGATCCGGGACGGTCCTACAATGAGCAGTTCTTC
CASGDPGRSYNEQFF
>.|.|TRBV5-6|15|TRBJ1-5
TGTGCAAGCAGCTTGGCGTCAGATTCTAATCAGCCCCAGCATTTT
CASSLASDSNQPQHF
>TRBD1|few|TRBV24-1|15|TRBJ2-3
TGTGCCACCAGTGATCCAGGACAGGGTTGGGGTACGCAGTATTTT
CATSDPGQGWGTQYF
>.|few|TRBV12-3/TRBV12-4|16|TRBJ2-1
TGTGCCAGCCTAGAAACGGGCGGGAACTCCTACAATGAGCAGTTCTTC
CASLETGGNSYNEQFF